This TCR beta chain was identified during a study of T cell changes during pregnancy in multiple sclerosis. Some clones are missing from TCRdb's copy, which holds only in-frame ones; the method was immunoSEQ multiplex PCR. This sample has roughly 35,000 clones, with approximately 85% found just once. Trimming stripped 2 bases from V and 2 bases from J, with 6 bases between. The CDR3 is 13 residues long. Germline V gives CDR1 MNHEY, CDR2 SMNVEV (reference sequence). This specimen was CD4+ T cells from peripheral blood mononuclear cells, taken before pregnancy. The clonotype was recovered from a female donor with multiple sclerosis, enrolled in a pregnancy study. The rearrangement joins TRBV27 to TRBJ1-2, with D uncertain. CDR3 amino acids: CASSLNGNYGYTF. In DNA, the CDR3 is TGTGCCAGCAGTTTAAACGGGAACTATGGCTACACCTTC.